A single sample is the source of the 17 T cell receptor beta chains below, sequenced in a study of cytomegalovirus exposure and HLA in healthy donors. Libraries were prepared by immunoSEQ multiplex PCR; TCRdb keeps only in-frame clonotypes and omits some of them. This table holds fewer than 200,000 clones, approximately 89% found once. Sequencing used PBMCs. The receptor set was obtained from a man between 18 and 29 years old in good health and CMV-seropositive.

This chain connects TRBV11-2 to TRBJ1-6; D possibly corresponds to TRBD1 (5 bases). This CDR3 has 14 amino acids. Germline V gene sequence: CDR1 SGHAT, CDR2 FQNNGV. Trimming shortened V by 1 base and J by 11 bases, and 12 bases separated the two germline ends. The CDR3 loop is CASSLGGGVTPLHF. CDR3 nucleotides: TGTGCCAGCAGCTTAGGGGGGGGAGTGACACCCCTCCACTTT.

The chain employs TRBV20-1 and TRBJ1-1, with D unclear. The CDR3 is 11 residues long. V lost 3 bases and J lost 7, with 9 bases in between. In germline, CDR1 is DFQATT, CDR2 SNEGSKA (reference sequence). CDR3 amino acids: CSARGDIEAFF. CDR3 DNA: TGCAGTGCTAGGGGCGACATTGAAGCTTTCTTT.

The chain links TRBV29-1 to TRBJ1-1, with 9 bases that match TRBD1. V was pared by 7 bases and J by 4 bases, with 13 bases of the junction left unmatched. CDR1 and CDR2 (germline): SQVTM, ANQGSEA. The CDR3 contains 15 residues. The CDR3 region has the DNA TGCAGCGCGATCTACCCGGGACAGGGCGGCACTGAAGCTTTCTTT. Translation: CSAIYPGQGGTEAFF.

V usage is TRBV29-1 and J usage is TRBJ1-2; possible D gene TRBD1, 5 bases. The CDR3 spans 13 residues. V dropped 4 bases and J dropped 4 bases, with 13 bases sitting between them. Germline V gene data show CDR1 as SQVTM and CDR2 as ANQGSEA. The CDR3, as DNA: TGCAGCGTTGCCGGGGGAGGGGTCTATGGCTACACCTTC. It encodes CSVAGGGVYGYTF.

The chain uses TRBV7-9 and TRBJ2-2; D gene unclear. CDR1 is SEHNR and CDR2 is FQNEAQ in the germline V gene (reference sequence). The V end lost 1 base, the J end lost 4 bases, and 7 bases lay between the germline ends. There are 14 residues in the CDR3. The CDR3 DNA follows: TGTGCCAGCAGCTTAGAATTCGGCACCGGGGAGCTGTTTTTT. Its protein is CASSLEFGTGELFF.

This chain connects TRBV19 to TRBJ1-5, with 8 positions matching TRBD1. This CDR3 spans 15 amino acids. J was trimmed by 3 bases and V by 3 bases; bases with no gene match: 4. Germline CDR1 and CDR2: LNHDA and SQIVND (reference sequence). The CDR3 is CASSIDRGFNQPQHF. CDR3 in DNA: TGTGCCAGTAGTATCGACAGGGGTTTCAATCAGCCCCAGCATTTT.

There are a few counts of this clone. The rearrangement links TRBV7-9 to TRBJ1-3; tentatively, D is TRBD1 (6 bases). V was cut by 5 bases and J by 3 bases, with 14 bases left in between. CDR3 length equals 15 residues. In germline, CDR1 is SEHNR, CDR2 FQNEAQ (reference sequence). The CDR3 sequence is CASSPRGGIGNTIYF. CDR3 in DNA: TGTGCCAGCAGCCCCCGAGGGGGTATTGGAAACACCATATATTTT.

This clone was seen once. The chain uses TRBV2 and TRBJ2-5; D possibly corresponds to TRBD2 (6 bases). Germline CDR1 is SNHLY and CDR2 is FYNNEI. The CDR3 totals 14 residues. V was shortened by 5 bases and J by 5 bases, with 15 bases between the two germline ends. This chain's CDR3 is CASSFDGSGETQYF. As DNA, the CDR3 is TGTGCCAGCAGTTTCGATGGGAGCGGGGAGACCCAGTACTTC. The whole variable domain, filled in from reference TRBV2 and TRBJ2-5, reads EPEVTQTPSHQVTQMGQEVILRCVPISNHLYFYWYRQILGQKVEFLVSFYNNEISEKSEIFDDQFSVERPDGSNFTLKIRSTKLEDSAMYFCASSFDGSGETQYFGPGTRLLVL.

This clone was counted between two and nine times. This sequence joins TRBV7-9 and TRBJ1-2; the D is unclear. The germline gives CDR1 SEHNR, CDR2 FQNEAQ (reference sequence). The V and J ends lost 5 bases and 11 bases respectively, with 9 bases between them. This CDR3 has 10 amino acids. Here the CDR3 DNA reads TGTGCCAGCAGCGATCTCCAGTACACCTTC. Translated, it gives CASSDLQYTF. The variable domain in full, completed from reference TRBV7-9 and TRBJ1-2, reads DTGVSQNPRHKITKRGQNVTFRCDPISEHNRLYWYRQTLGQGPEFLTYFQNEAQLEKSRLLSDRFSAERPKGSFSTLEIQRTEQGDSAMYLCASSDLQYTFGSGTRLTVV.

The J gene is TRBJ1-4, the V gene TRBV7-9; possible D gene TRBD1, 6 bases. CDR1 and CDR2 (germline): SEHNR, FQNEAQ (reference sequence). V dropped 0 bases and J dropped 6 bases, with 8 bases sitting between them. CDR3 length: 14 amino acids. This CDR3 is CASSLAPGDEKLFF. CDR3 sequence (DNA): TGTGCCAGCAGCTTAGCGCCAGGGGATGAAAAACTGTTTTTT. Together with reference TRBV7-9 and TRBJ1-4, the CDR3 gives the full variable domain: DTGVSQNPRHKITKRGQNVTFRCDPISEHNRLYWYRQTLGQGPEFLTYFQNEAQLEKSRLLSDRFSAERPKGSFSTLEIQRTEQGDSAMYLCASSLAPGDEKLFFGSGTQLSVL.

The V call is TRBV4-2, the J call TRBJ2-3; 13 nucleotides match TRBD2. CDR1 and CDR2 from the germline V gene are LGHNA and YNFKEQ. There are 16 residues in the CDR3. The V segment lost 1 base and the J segment 8 bases; nucleotides outside the gene matches: 6. The CDR3 reads CASSQGTSGSSPTQYF. Written as DNA, the CDR3 is TGTGCCAGCAGCCAAGGGACTAGCGGGAGTTCCCCTACGCAGTATTTT.

This clone was seen just once. The chain carries TRBV6-1 and TRBJ1-1; D is undetermined. This CDR3 region has 14 residues. V was clipped by 3 bases and J by 2 bases, with 10 bases between them. Germline V gene lookup returns CDR1 MNHNS and CDR2 SASEGT. The CDR3 nucleotides are TGTGCCAGCAGTGATAGGAGGCAAAACACTGAAGCTTTCTTT. Its protein product is CASSDRRQNTEAFF.

This clone was picked up a small number of times. The V call is TRBV13, the J call TRBJ2-7, with a tentative D call TRBD2 (6 bases). V was pared by 6 bases and J by 1 base, with 10 bases between. The CDR3 consists of 13 residues. Germline loops: CDR1 PRHDT, CDR2 FYEKMQ (reference sequence). This chain's CDR3 is CASRGRTSYEQYF. The CDR3 coding sequence is TGTGCCAGCAGAGGGAGGACGTCCTACGAGCAGTACTTC.

The V call is TRBV6-1, the J call TRBJ1-4, with D hard to call. The CDR3 length is 13 residues. With 3 bases removed from V and 4 bases from J, the gap between germline ends came to 6 bases. CDR1 MNHNS and CDR2 SASEGT come from the germline V gene. The CDR3 DNA reads TGTGCCAGCAGTGACAGACTTAATGAAAAACTGTTTTTT. Residues: CASSDRLNEKLFF.

This sequence joins TRBV5-1 and TRBJ2-3; D perhaps matches TRBD2 (6 bases). The CDR3 consists of 16 residues. Germline CDR1 reads SGHRS; CDR2 reads YFSETQ. V was trimmed by 0 bases and J by 0 bases, leaving 11 bases between them. In DNA form, the CDR3 reads TGCGCCAGCAGCTTGGGGCGGGACGGTAGCACAGATACGCAGTATTTT. Protein product: CASSLGRDGSTDTQYF.

Of note for this clone: Its ends do not fully match the called genes, so a read error is possible. V is TRBV15 and J is TRBJ1-5; no definite D call. The CDR3 is 14 residues long. The germline gives CDR1 LNHNV, CDR2 YYDKDF (reference sequence). CDR3 region: CATSRGGSNQLQHF. The DNA for the CDR3 is TGTGCCACCAGCAGAGGCGGTAGCAATCAGCTCCAGCATTTT. Based on the CDR3 plus reference TRBV15 and TRBJ1-5, the full variable domain is DAMVIQNPRYQVTQFGKPVTLSCSQTLNHNVMYWYQQKSSQAPKLLFHYYDKDFNNEADTPDNFQSRRPNTSFCFLDIRSPGLGDTAMYLCATSRGGSNQLQHFGDGTRLSIL.

The rearrangement joins TRBV4-3 to TRBJ1-3, with D perhaps matching TRBD1 (6 bases). Looked up from germline, CDR1 is LGHNA and CDR2 is YSLEER. The ends were cut back, 4 bases at V and 1 base at J, with 14 bases in the middle. CDR3 length: 16 amino acids. For the CDR3, the DNA is TGCGCCAGCAGCCTTTACCACAGGGAATCTGGAAACACCATATATTTT. It codes for CASSLYHRESGNTIYF.